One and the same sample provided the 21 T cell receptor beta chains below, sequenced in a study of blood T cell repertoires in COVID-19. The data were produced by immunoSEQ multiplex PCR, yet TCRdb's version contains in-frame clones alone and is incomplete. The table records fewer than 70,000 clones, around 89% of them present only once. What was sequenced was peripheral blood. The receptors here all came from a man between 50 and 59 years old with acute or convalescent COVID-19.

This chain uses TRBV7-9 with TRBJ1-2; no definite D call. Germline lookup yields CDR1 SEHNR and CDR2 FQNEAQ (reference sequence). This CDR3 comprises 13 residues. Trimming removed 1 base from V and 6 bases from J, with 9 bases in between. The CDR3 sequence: CASSLDVADGYTF. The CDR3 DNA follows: TGTGCCAGCAGCTTAGATGTGGCAGATGGCTACACCTTC.

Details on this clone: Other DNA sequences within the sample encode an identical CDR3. CDR3 sequence reads: CASSGTGDSPLHF. The CDR3 DNA sequence: TGTGCCAGCAGTGGGACAGGGGATTCACCCCTCCACTTT. The gene calls are TRBV2 and TRBJ1-6, with 9 positions matching TRBD1. Germline V lookup: CDR1 SNHLY, CDR2 FYNNEI. The CDR3 loop spans 13 amino acids. The trim removed 4 bases at V and 8 bases at J, leaving 0 bases unmatched.

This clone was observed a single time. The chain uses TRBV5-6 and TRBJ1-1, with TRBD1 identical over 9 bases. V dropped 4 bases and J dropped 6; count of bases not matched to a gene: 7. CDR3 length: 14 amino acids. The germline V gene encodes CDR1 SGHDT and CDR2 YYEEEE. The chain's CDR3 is CASSGQGSTPEAFF. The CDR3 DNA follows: TGTGCCAGCAGCGGACAGGGGTCGACTCCTGAAGCTTTCTTT.

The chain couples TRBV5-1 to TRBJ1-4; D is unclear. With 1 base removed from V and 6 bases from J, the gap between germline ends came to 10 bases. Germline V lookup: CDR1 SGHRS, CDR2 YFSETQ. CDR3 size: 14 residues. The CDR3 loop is CASSLNGEDEKLFF. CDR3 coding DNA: TGCGCCAGCAGCTTGAATGGGGAGGATGAAAAACTGTTTTTT.

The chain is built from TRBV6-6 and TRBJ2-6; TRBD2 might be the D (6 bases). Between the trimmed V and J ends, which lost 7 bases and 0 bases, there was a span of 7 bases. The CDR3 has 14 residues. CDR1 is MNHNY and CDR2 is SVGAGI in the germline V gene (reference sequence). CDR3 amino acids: CASTGVSGANVLTF. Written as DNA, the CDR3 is TGTGCCAGCACGGGGGTCTCTGGGGCCAACGTCCTGACTTTC.

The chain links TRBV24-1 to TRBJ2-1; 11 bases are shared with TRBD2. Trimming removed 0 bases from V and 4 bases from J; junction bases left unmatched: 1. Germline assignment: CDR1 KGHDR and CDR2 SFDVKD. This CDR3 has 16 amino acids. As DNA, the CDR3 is TGTGCCACCAGTGATTTGGGGACTAGCGGATACAATGAGCAGTTCTTC. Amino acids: CATSDLGTSGYNEQFF.

CDR3 nucleotide sequence: TGTGCCAGCAGTGACCGACGTACTAAGGAGTTCTTC. Protein product: CASSDRRTKEFF. The chain carries TRBV28 and TRBJ2-1; unclear D gene. Looked up from germline, CDR1 is MDHEN and CDR2 is SYDVKM. Deletions cut 5 bases from V and 14 bases from J, with 16 bases between. The CDR3 spans 12 residues.

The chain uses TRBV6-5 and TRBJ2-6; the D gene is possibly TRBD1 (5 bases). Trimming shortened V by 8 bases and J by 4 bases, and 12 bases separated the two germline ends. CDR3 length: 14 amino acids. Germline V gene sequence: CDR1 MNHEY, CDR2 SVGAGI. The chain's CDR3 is CASEGAYGANVLTF. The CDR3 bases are TGTGCCAGCGAAGGGGCCTACGGGGCCAACGTCCTGACTTTC.

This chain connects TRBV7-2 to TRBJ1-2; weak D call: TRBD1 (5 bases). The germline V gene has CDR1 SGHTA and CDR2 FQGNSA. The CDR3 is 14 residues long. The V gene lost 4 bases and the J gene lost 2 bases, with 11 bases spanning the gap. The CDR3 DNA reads TGTGCCAGCAGCTCCATCGGGGGGAACTATGGCTACACCTTC. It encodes CASSSIGGNYGYTF.

The CDR3 nucleotides are TGTGCCAGCAGTGTACAGGGGGCGAGCACTGAAGCTTTCTTT. Translated, it gives CASSVQGASTEAFF. The rearrangement uses TRBV2 and TRBJ1-1, with 9 bases lining up with TRBD1. CDR1 is SNHLY and CDR2 is FYNNEI in the germline V gene. V lost 4 bases to trimming and J lost 4 bases; unmatched junction nucleotides: 4. The CDR3 runs 14 residues.

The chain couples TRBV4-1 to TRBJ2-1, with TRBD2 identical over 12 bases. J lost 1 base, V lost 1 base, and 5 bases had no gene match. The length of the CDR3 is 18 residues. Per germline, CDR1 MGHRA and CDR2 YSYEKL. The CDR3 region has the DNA TGCGCCAGCAGCCAAGGTCTAGCGGGAGGGCCTTCCTACAATGAGCAGTTCTTC. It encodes CASSQGLAGGPSYNEQFF.

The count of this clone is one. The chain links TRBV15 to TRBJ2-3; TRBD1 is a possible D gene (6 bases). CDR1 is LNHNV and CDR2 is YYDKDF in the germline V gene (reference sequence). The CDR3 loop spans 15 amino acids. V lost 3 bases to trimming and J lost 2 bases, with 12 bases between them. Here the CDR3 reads CATSSRTGPTDTQYF. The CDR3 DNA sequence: TGTGCCACCAGCAGCAGAACAGGGCCCACAGATACGCAGTATTTT.

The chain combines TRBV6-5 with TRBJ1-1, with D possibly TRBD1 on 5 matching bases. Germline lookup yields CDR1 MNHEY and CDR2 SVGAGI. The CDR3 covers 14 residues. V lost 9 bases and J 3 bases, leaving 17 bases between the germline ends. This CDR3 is CASYRRDSHTEAFF. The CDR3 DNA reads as TGTGCCAGTTACCGCCGAGACAGCCACACTGAAGCTTTCTTT.

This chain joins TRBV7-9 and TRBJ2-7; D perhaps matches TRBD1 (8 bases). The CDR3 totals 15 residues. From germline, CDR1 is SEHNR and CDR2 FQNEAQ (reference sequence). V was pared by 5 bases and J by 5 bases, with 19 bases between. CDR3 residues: CASSIGDRGGHEQYF. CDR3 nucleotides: TGTGCCAGCAGCATTGGTGACAGGGGAGGGCACGAGCAGTACTTC.

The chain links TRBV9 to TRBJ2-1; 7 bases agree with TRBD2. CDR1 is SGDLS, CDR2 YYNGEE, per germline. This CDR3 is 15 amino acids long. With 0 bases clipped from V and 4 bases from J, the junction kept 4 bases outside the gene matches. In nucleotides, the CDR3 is TGTGCCAGCAGCGTAGCTGGGACTACATACAATGAGCAGTTCTTC. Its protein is CASSVAGTTYNEQFF.

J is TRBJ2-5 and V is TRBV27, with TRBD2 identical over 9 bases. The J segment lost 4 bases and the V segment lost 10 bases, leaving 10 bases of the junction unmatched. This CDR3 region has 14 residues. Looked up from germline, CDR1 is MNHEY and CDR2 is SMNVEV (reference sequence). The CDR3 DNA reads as TGTGCCACCGGGACTAGCTGGGCCAGAGAGACCCAGTACTTC. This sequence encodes CATGTSWARETQYF.

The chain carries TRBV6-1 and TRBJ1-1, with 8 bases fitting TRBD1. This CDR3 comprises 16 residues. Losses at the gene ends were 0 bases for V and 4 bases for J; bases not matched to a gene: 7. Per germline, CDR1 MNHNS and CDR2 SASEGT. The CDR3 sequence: CASSEARGRMVTEAFF. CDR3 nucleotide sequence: TGTGCCAGCAGTGAAGCCAGGGGGCGTATGGTCACTGAAGCTTTCTTT.

For the CDR3, the DNA is TGTGCCAGCAGTTTCGCGGGAGATCAGCCCCAGCATTTT. It specifies CASSFAGDQPQHF. This sequence joins TRBV28 and TRBJ1-5; D remains unclear. The germline V gene encodes CDR1 MDHEN and CDR2 SYDVKM. CDR3 size: 13 residues. Between the trimmed V and J ends, which lost 3 bases and 5 bases, there was a span of 8 bases.

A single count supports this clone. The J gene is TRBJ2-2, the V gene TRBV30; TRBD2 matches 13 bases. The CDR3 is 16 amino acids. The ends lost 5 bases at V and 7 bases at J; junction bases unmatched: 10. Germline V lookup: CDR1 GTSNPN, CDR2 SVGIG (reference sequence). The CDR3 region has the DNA TGTGCCTGGGACGGACTAGCGGGAGAGCTTAACGGGGAGCTGTTTTTT. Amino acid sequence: CAWDGLAGELNGELFF. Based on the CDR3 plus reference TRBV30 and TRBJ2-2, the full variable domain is SQTIHQWPATLVQPVGSPLSLECTVEGTSNPNLYWYRQAAGRGLQLLFYSVGIGQISSEVPQNLSASRPQDRQFILSSKKLLLSDSGFYLCAWDGLAGELNGELFFGEGSRLTVL.

The CDR3 is CASRQGSHQPQHF. The DNA of the CDR3 is TGTGCCAGCAGACAGGGGTCCCATCAGCCCCAGCATTTT. The chain employs TRBV25-1 and TRBJ1-5; TRBD1 aligns across 7 bases. CDR3 length: 13 amino acids. CDR1 and CDR2 from the germline V gene are MGHDK and SYGVNS. V was pared by 6 bases and J by 5 bases, with 4 bases of the junction left unmatched.

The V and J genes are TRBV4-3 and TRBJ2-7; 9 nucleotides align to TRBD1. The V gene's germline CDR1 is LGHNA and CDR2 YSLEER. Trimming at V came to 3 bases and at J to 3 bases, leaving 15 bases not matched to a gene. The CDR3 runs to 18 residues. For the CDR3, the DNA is TGCGCCAGCAGCCATGCTCCGGGACAGGGAAGGCTGGGCTACGAGCAGTACTTC. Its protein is CASSHAPGQGRLGYEQYF.